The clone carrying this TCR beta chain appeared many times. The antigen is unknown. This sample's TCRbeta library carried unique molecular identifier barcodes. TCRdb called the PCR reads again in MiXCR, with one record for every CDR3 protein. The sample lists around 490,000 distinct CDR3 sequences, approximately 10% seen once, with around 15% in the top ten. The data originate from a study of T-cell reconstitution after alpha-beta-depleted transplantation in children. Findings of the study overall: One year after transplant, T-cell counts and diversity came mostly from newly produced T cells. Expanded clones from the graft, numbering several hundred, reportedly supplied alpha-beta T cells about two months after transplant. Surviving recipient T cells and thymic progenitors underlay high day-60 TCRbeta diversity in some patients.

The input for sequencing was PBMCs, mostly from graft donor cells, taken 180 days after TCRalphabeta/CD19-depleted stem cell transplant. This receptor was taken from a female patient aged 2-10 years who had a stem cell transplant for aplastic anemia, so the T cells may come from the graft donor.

The chain's CDR3 is CASSLDLGNYEQYV. CDR3 DNA sequence: TGTGCCAGCAGTTTAGATCTGGGGAACTACGAGCAGTACGTC. This chain joins TRBV12-3 or TRBV12-4 and TRBJ2-7; D gene uncertain. Trimming shortened V by 1 base and J by 3 bases, and 10 bases separated the two germline ends. The CDR3 is made up of 14 amino acids.